The TCR beta chain under discussion was sequenced for a study of early T cells in non-severe SARS-CoV-2 infection. Study-wide context: Sequencing was performed on bulk RNA from unsorted whole blood, leaving chains unpaired.

Individually, cDNA molecules had unique molecular identifiers attached to them. TCRdb passed the 5' RACE reads through MiXCR, listing each CDR3 protein once. The sample shows tens of thousands of distinct CDR3 sequences, around 11% of them seen only once. This clonotype has ten or more counts. This CDR3 has 14 residues. CDR1 and CDR2 from the germline V gene are LGHNA and YSLEER. V lost 0 bases and J lost 10; bases outside the gene matches: 8. This receptor was obtained from an adult who was a healthcare worker with PCR-confirmed SARS-CoV-2 infection or an uninfected control (not recorded which). The gene calls are TRBV4-3 and TRBJ1-1; 7 nucleotides agree with TRBD1. Source: whole blood, taken at baseline. Here the CDR3 DNA reads TGCGCCAGCAGCCAAGATTCGGGCACAGGGGCAGCTTTCTTT. Protein: CASSQDSGTGAAFF.